The T cell receptor (beta chain) described here comes from a study of T cell repertoires in cytomegalovirus infection. Background on the study: CMV infection and matching HLA type were both indicated by public TCR beta signatures.

A single record per CDR3 protein comes from TCRdb applying MiXCR to the reads. The data contain 650,000 to 850,000 distinct CDR3 sequences, 25% to 30% of them singletons. This clonotype turned up a few times. Antigen specificity is unknown. The V end lost 3 bases, the J end lost 4 bases, and 6 bases lay between the germline ends. Looked up from germline, CDR1 is MNHEY and CDR2 is SVGEGT. The length of the CDR3 is 12 residues. This receptor was obtained from a human donor in good health (CMV status not recorded). Some clones in this sample may be carry-over from other donors' samples. This chain uses TRBV6-2 or TRBV6-3 with TRBJ1-1, with D uncertain. Sample: cultured CD8+ T cells from PBMCs, taken from culture after CMV antigen stimulation. This CDR3 is CASSYRRTEAFF. CDR3 nucleotide sequence: TGTGCCAGCAGTTATCGTCGCACTGAAGCTTTCTTT.